What follows are 16 T cell receptor beta chains derived from one specimen sequenced in a study of spatial heterogeneity in lung cancer. MiXCR, applied by TCRdb to the 5' RACE reads, yields one record per CDR3 protein. The sample includes some 120,000 distinct CDR3 sequences, more than 9% of them seen just once. Time point meaning: blood at routine non-recurrence follow-up after resection. Unsorted whole RNA of tumor, nontumor lung or frozen PBMC was sequenced. Source: PBMCs, taken at follow-up. The receptor source for this set is a male donor with early-stage non-small cell lung cancer.

There are a few counts of this clonotype. The rearrangement uses TRBV18 and TRBJ1-1; D is unclear. The germline V and J ends were trimmed by 4 bases and 0 bases, with 15 bases remaining between them. The CDR3 is 16 amino acids. Germline-derived CDR1 and CDR2 are KGHSH and LQKENI. CDR3 sequence reads: CASSLTGHAVNTEAFF. The DNA of the CDR3 is TGTGCCAGCTCACTTACGGGCCACGCGGTGAACACTGAAGCTTTCTTT.

The J gene is TRBJ1-1, the V gene TRBV20-1, with D possibly TRBD1 on 5 matching bases. Trimming shortened V by 6 bases and J by 4 bases, and 15 bases separated the two germline ends. From germline, CDR1 is DFQATT and CDR2 SNEGSKA (reference sequence). The CDR3 loop spans 13 amino acids. In DNA form, the CDR3 reads TGCAGTGCGCCACGGGGCGGGGGCACTGAAGCTTTCTTT. This encodes CSAPRGGGTEAFF.

At least ten counts were recorded for this clonotype. The chain employs TRBV6-6 and TRBJ1-2; D is possibly TRBD1 (5 bases). The ends were cut back, 7 bases at V and 6 bases at J, with 18 bases in the middle. The V gene's germline CDR1 is MNHNY and CDR2 SVGAGI (reference sequence). CDR3 length: 14 amino acids. CDR3 nucleotide sequence: TGTGCCAGCAATCAACGTCAGGGAGGAGATGGCTACACCTTC. Translating gives CASNQRQGGDGYTF.

Only a few counts were recorded for this clonotype. The chain couples TRBV5-5 to TRBJ1-5; D is unclear. The CDR3 has 14 residues. Trimming cost V 2 bases and J 7 bases, with 13 bases left between them. The germline V gene has CDR1 SGHKS and CDR2 YYEKEE (reference sequence). In nucleotides, the CDR3 is TGTGCCAGCAGCTTCGTCGCACCCGGCCAGCCCCAGCATTTT. Translation gives CASSFVAPGQPQHF.

This rearrangement joins TRBV7-2 to TRBJ2-5; 8 positions match TRBD2. Per germline, CDR1 SGHTA and CDR2 FQGNSA. The CDR3 extends over 15 amino acids. The J segment lost 7 bases and the V segment lost 5 bases, leaving 12 bases of the junction unmatched. CDR3 loop: CASSPLGGGPGTQYF. In DNA, the CDR3 is TGTGCCAGCAGCCCCTTGGGCGGGGGGCCAGGGACCCAGTACTTC.

This clonotype was detected a few times. The rearrangement links TRBV20-1 to TRBJ2-7; no firm D call. The germline CDR1 and CDR2 sequences are DFQATT and SNEGSKA (reference sequence). This CDR3 region has 14 residues. V lost 3 bases and J lost 1, with 13 bases in between. In DNA form, the CDR3 reads TGCAGTGCTAGTTCTGGGTACTTATCCTACGAGCAGTACTTC. Translated: CSASSGYLSYEQYF.

This clonotype was recorded many times. The rearrangement joins TRBV10-3 to TRBJ1-2; no definite D call. Germline V lookup: CDR1 ENHRY, CDR2 SYGVKD. CDR3 length: 16 amino acids. Trimming removed 0 bases from V and 1 base from J, with 12 bases in between. This CDR3 is CAISESEEGGNYGYTF. DNA of the CDR3: TGTGCCATCAGTGAGTCAGAGGAGGGAGGTAACTATGGCTACACCTTC.

The CDR3, as DNA: TGTGCCAGCAGCGCCCAGTTAAGTAACACTGAAGCTTTCTTT. This sequence encodes CASSAQLSNTEAFF. The V call is TRBV9, the J call TRBJ1-1; the D is unclear. Trimming took off 3 bases at V and 2 bases at J, with 11 bases between the two ends. Germline V gene lookup returns CDR1 SGDLS and CDR2 YYNGEE. CDR3 length: 14 residues.

In this sample, this clonotype turned up many times. The chain employs TRBV4-2 and TRBJ2-1, with 10 bases fitting TRBD1. The CDR3 is made up of 15 amino acids. Trimming cost V 2 bases and J 5 bases; bases outside gene matches: 3. Germline assignment: CDR1 LGHNA and CDR2 YNFKEQ. The DNA for the CDR3 is TGTGCCAGCAGCCAACCGGGACAGGGGAACAATGAGCAGTTCTTC. Protein product: CASSQPGQGNNEQFF.

In its sample, this clonotype was seen a few times. The chain employs TRBV6-5 and TRBJ1-4; 8 bases map to TRBD1. Germline loops: CDR1 MNHEY, CDR2 SVGAGI. The CDR3 runs to 17 residues. Unmatched junction bases numbered 13, after V lost 3 bases and J lost 7 bases. The CDR3 loop reads CASSYRKTQGGGEKLFF. In DNA form, the CDR3 reads TGTGCCAGCAGTTATAGAAAGACACAGGGGGGCGGTGAAAAACTGTTTTTT.

This clonotype was recorded at least ten times. The gene calls are TRBV20-1 and TRBJ2-1, with a tentative D call TRBD2 (5 bases). This CDR3 has 15 amino acids. The germline V and J ends were trimmed by 0 bases and 0 bases, with 9 bases remaining between them. The V gene's germline CDR1 is DFQATT and CDR2 SNEGSKA (reference sequence). CDR3 sequence (DNA): TGCAGTGCTAGAGAGCTAGCCCTCTCCTACAATGAGCAGTTCTTC. Translation: CSARELALSYNEQFF.

The chain is built from TRBV19 and TRBJ2-7, with TRBD2 matching 7 bases. Germline V gene sequence: CDR1 LNHDA, CDR2 SQIVND (reference sequence). Germline trimming cut 1 base from V and 2 bases from J; bases unmatched to any gene: 8. This CDR3 contains 16 residues. CDR3 DNA sequence: TGTGCCAGTAGTATAGTCCGGGACTATGAAGCCTACGAGCAGTACTTC. Residues: CASSIVRDYEAYEQYF.

In this sample, this clonotype turned up a few times. The V and J genes are TRBV10-2 and TRBJ2-3; no clear D. Trimming left V 1 base short and J 7 bases short, with 6 bases between. Germline V lookup: CDR1 WSHSY, CDR2 SAAADI. The CDR3 contains 12 residues. CDR3 DNA: TGCGCCAGCAGTGAGTTTCGGAATACGCAGTATTTT. As protein: CASSEFRNTQYF.

This clonotype was seen a few times. The genes are TRBV7-9 and TRBJ1-1; D is undetermined. The germline CDR1 and CDR2 sequences are SEHNR and FQNEAQ (reference sequence). The CDR3 has 12 residues. Trimming removed 3 bases at V and 11 bases at J, with 13 bases between. The CDR3 sequence: CASSFLPGAAFF. The DNA for the CDR3 is TGTGCCAGCAGCTTTTTACCTGGCGCGGCTTTCTTT.

The CDR3 is CASSLAYKELRNYGYTF. CDR3 nucleotide sequence: TGTGCCAGCAGCTTAGCGTACAAGGAACTAAGGAACTATGGCTACACCTTC. This rearrangement joins TRBV7-9 to TRBJ1-2; D remains unclear. Trimming took off 0 bases at V and 2 bases at J, with 16 bases between the two ends. Germline V gene lookup returns CDR1 SEHNR and CDR2 FQNEAQ (reference sequence). CDR3 length: 17 residues.

J is TRBJ1-6 and V is TRBV6-5; TRBD1 might be the D (5 bases). V lost 0 bases and J 14 bases, leaving 14 bases between the germline ends. CDR1 is MNHEY, CDR2 SVGAGI, per germline. The CDR3 consists of 14 residues. The CDR3 reads CASSYSRGLGTLHF. CDR3 sequence (DNA): TGTGCCAGCAGTTACTCGAGGGGCCTGGGAACCCTCCACTTT.